This T cell receptor (beta chain) was obtained from a study of T-cell memory formation after mild COVID-19. In the study overall: Each donor largely had its own TCR clusters. Whole-study results and caveats: While clones contracting from day 15 to 85 were balanced between CD4 and CD8, later expanders leaned CD4+.

This clonotype showed up just a few times. Its specificity is not known. The germline gene is not matched at one end of the junction; a read error may be the cause. The 5'RACE method, run with constant-segment primers, produced TCR alpha and TCR beta cDNA libraries (carrying sample barcodes and UMIs). TCRdb recomputed calls from the 5' RACE reads with MiXCR, one row per CDR3 protein. In the table there are hundreds of thousands of distinct CDR3 sequences, less than 20% of which are singletons. CDR3 length: 14 residues. Germline V CDR1 and CDR2: SNHLY, FYNNEI. The material sequenced was PBMCs or a T cell subset sorted from them (not recorded which). The TCR sequence derives from a man between 18 and 35 years old who had mild COVID-19 (a few samples of this study predate the infection). Cell type and time point are not known. This sequence joins TRBV2 and TRBJ2-1; 8 nucleotides agree with TRBD2. As DNA, the CDR3 is TGTGCCAGCAGTGTGTCAGACTTTAGCGGGGAAACCCTCTTC. Translated: CASSVSDFSGETLF.